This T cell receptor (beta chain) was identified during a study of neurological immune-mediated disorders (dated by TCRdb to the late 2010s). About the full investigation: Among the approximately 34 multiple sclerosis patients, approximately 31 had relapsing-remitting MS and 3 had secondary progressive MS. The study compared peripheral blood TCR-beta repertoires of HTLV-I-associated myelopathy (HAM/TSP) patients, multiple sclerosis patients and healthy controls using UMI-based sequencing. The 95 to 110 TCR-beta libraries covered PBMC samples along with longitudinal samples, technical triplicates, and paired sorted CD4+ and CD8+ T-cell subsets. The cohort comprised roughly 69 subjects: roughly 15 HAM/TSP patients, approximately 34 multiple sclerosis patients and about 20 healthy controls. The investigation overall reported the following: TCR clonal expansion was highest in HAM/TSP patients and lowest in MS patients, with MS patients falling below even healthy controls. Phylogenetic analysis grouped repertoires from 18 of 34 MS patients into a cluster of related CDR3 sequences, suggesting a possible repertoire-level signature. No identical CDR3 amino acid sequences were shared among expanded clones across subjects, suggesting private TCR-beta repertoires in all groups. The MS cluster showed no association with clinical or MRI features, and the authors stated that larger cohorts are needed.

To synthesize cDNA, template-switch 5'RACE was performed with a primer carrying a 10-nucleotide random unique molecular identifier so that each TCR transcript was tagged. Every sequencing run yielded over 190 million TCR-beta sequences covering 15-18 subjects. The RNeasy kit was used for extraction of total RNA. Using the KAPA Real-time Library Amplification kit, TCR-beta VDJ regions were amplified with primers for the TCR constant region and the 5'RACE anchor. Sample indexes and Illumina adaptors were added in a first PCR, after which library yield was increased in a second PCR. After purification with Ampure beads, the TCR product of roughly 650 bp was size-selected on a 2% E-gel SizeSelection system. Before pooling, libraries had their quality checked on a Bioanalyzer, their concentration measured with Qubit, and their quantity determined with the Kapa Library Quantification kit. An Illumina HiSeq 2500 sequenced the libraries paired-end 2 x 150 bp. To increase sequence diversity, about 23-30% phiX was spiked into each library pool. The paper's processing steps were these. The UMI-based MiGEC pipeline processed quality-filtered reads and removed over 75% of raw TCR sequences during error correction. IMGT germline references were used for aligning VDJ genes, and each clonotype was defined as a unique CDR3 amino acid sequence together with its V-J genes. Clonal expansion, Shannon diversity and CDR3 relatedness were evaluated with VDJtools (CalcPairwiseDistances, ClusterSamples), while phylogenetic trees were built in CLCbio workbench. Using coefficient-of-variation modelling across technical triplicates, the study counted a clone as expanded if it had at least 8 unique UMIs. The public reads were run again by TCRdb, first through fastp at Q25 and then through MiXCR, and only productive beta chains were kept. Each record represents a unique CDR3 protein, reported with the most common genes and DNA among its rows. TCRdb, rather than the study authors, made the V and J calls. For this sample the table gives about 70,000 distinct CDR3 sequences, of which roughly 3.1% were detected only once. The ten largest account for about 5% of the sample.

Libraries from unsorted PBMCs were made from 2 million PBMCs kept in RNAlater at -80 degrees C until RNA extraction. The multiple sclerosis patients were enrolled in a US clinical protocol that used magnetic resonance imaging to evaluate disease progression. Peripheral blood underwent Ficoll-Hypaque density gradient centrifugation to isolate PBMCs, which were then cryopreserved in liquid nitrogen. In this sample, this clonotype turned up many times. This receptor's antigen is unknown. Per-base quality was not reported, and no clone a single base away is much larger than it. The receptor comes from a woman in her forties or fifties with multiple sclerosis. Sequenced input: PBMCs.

The CDR3 here reads CASSVGGETQYF. The DNA is as follows: TGTGCCAGCAGCGTAGGGGGAGAGACCCAGTACTTC. This chain joins TRBV9 to TRBJ2-5, with the D gene uncertain. V sheds 0 bases and J sheds 4 bases, leaving 4 bases between their ends. From cysteine to phenylalanine, the CDR3 is 12 amino acids long. Only the CDR3 DNA is retained, 36 bases long and in frame from the first base. The germline V gene provides CDR1 SGDLS and CDR2 YYNGEE.